This T cell receptor (beta chain) was retrieved from a study of cytomegalovirus exposure and HLA in healthy donors. A remark on this clone: A read error is likely, as this CDR3 ends without the conserved phenylalanine or tryptophan.

The length of the CDR3 is 13 residues. Germline-derived CDR1 and CDR2 are MDHEN and SYDVKM. V lost 7 bases and J lost 6, with 13 bases in between. A multiplex PCR was run with 60 Vbeta primers and 13 Jbeta primers. In the authors' workflow: There were about 80 million unique TCR beta chains by a later count, and some 11 million of them were shared. The assay was immunoSEQ multiplex PCR, and TCRdb's table has in-frame clones only and misses some. The V and J calls and clone size are taken from that table; D and trimming were inferred from the DNA. The table includes 100,000 to 150,000 clones, 80% detected once.

The sample comprised PBMCs. This TCR was sampled from a man aged 35 to 55 in good health and CMV-seronegative. The chain joins TRBV28 to TRBJ1-5, with D possibly being TRBD1 (6 bases). The CDR3 DNA reads TGTGCCAGCAAGCGGGGGGGCCCTCAGCCCCAGCATGTT. Its protein is CASKRGGPQPQHV.